These 14 T cell receptor beta chains were sequenced from one sample in a study of CD8 T cells in ankylosing spondylitis. One entry per CDR3 protein, called by TCRdb with MiXCR from the 5' RACE reads. The table includes 200,000 to 250,000 distinct CDR3 sequences, about 11% detected once. The sequenced sample consisted of blood, either unsorted or a sorted T cell fraction (not recorded which). The origin of the receptors is a male donor with ankylosing spondylitis or in good health (not recorded which).

The rearrangement joins TRBV29-1 to TRBJ2-7; 10 nucleotides agree with TRBD1. The V segment lost 4 bases and the J segment 6 bases; nucleotides outside the gene matches: 12. The CDR3 totals 15 residues. The germline CDR1 and CDR2 sequences are SQVTM and ANQGSEA. The DNA of the CDR3 is TGCAGCGTTGGGGGGGGGACAGGGGTTTTGGTCGAGCAGTACTTC. This encodes CSVGGGTGVLVEQYF.

This clonotype has a count of ten or more. This chain joins TRBV20-1 and TRBJ2-5; 8 bases fit TRBD2. The V segment lost 6 bases and the J segment 3 bases; nucleotides outside the gene matches: 9. CDR1 is DFQATT, CDR2 SNEGSKA, per germline (reference sequence). This CDR3 has 14 amino acids. The DNA of the CDR3 is TGCAGTGCAGTCCCTTTGCGGGGGGAAGAGACCCAGTACTTC. This translates into CSAVPLRGEETQYF.

CDR3 bases: TGTGCCAGCAGTGTGGAGCGGGGGGGACAAGAGACCCAGTACTTC. It codes for CASSVERGGQETQYF. The chain uses TRBV6-4 and TRBJ2-5; 10 bases are shared with TRBD2. From germline, CDR1 is MRHNA and CDR2 SNTAGT. The length of the CDR3 is 15 residues. V shed 4 bases, J shed 2 bases, and the junction held 4 bases outside the gene matches.

This clonotype was seen ten or more times. V usage is TRBV12-3 or TRBV12-4 and J usage is TRBJ1-1; D is unresolved. The length of the CDR3 is 12 residues. The V and J ends lost 2 bases and 7 bases respectively, with 8 bases between them. The CDR3 region is CASSLYPGEAFF. CDR3 nucleotide sequence: TGTGCCAGCAGTTTATATCCTGGTGAAGCTTTCTTT.

The genes are TRBV29-1 and TRBJ1-1; a weak D match, TRBD1 (5 bases). The CDR3 covers 11 residues. Trimming shortened V by 4 bases and J by 11 bases, and 14 bases separated the two germline ends. Germline assignment: CDR1 SQVTM and CDR2 ANQGSEA. The CDR3 DNA reads as TGCAGCGTTGGGTCCCGACAGAGGGCTTTCTTT. Its translation: CSVGSRQRAFF.

This clonotype has only a few counts. The rearrangement uses TRBV14 and TRBJ2-7; D not resolved. V lost 0 bases and J 7 bases, leaving 4 bases between the germline ends. This CDR3 is 11 amino acids long. The germline V gene has CDR1 SGHDN and CDR2 FVKESK. The CDR3 nucleotides are TGTGCCAGCAGCCAAGAGTGGGAGCAGTACTTC. It translates to CASSQEWEQYF.

There are many counts of this clonotype. The chain joins TRBV12-3 or TRBV12-4 to TRBJ2-7, with 7 bases matching TRBD1. The V gene end was trimmed by 1 base and the J gene end by 3 bases; junction bases not matched to a gene: 6. The CDR3 length is 15 residues. This chain's CDR3 is CASSLGDRGSYEQYF. In DNA, the CDR3 is TGTGCCAGCAGTTTAGGGGACAGAGGAAGCTACGAGCAGTACTTC.

Many counts were recorded for this clonotype. The V gene is TRBV24-1, the J gene TRBJ2-3, with D possibly being TRBD1 or TRBD2 (5 bases each). The CDR3 spans 16 residues. Germline V gene lookup returns CDR1 KGHDR and CDR2 SFDVKD. V gave up 3 bases and J gave up 2 bases, with 14 bases separating them. For the CDR3, the DNA is TGTGCCACCAGTGATGGGGGTTTGGCCTTCACAGATACGCAGTATTTT. It yields the protein CATSDGGLAFTDTQYF.

The genes are TRBV20-1 and TRBJ1-1; D is perhaps TRBD1 (5 bases). The CDR3 spans 13 residues. The ends were cut back, 1 base at V and 4 bases at J, with 10 bases in the middle. In germline, CDR1 is DFQATT, CDR2 SNEGSKA (reference sequence). The CDR3 loop reads CSARVGGITEAFF. CDR3 DNA: TGCAGTGCTAGAGTTGGGGGTATCACTGAAGCTTTCTTT.

The gene calls are TRBV5-6 and TRBJ2-3; a weak D match, TRBD2 (6 bases). This CDR3 comprises 14 residues. Between the trimmed V and J ends, which lost 3 bases and 2 bases, there was a span of 10 bases. The germline V gene encodes CDR1 SGHDT and CDR2 YYEEEE. The CDR3 loop is CASSWGLLTDTQYF. The CDR3 DNA sequence: TGTGCCAGCAGCTGGGGACTTCTCACAGATACGCAGTATTTT.

In this sample, this clonotype turned up many times. This chain joins TRBV5-6 and TRBJ2-5; a weak D match, TRBD2 (5 bases). This CDR3 comprises 13 residues. Trimming cost V 2 bases and J 7 bases, with 12 bases left between them. Germline values: CDR1 SGHDT, CDR2 YYEEEE. The CDR3 protein is CASSFGGSWTQYF. The CDR3 DNA reads TGTGCCAGCAGCTTCGGAGGTTCTTGGACCCAGTACTTC.

This clonotype has at least ten counts. This sequence joins TRBV5-5 and TRBJ2-7; 9 nucleotides agree with TRBD1. Germline V CDR1 and CDR2: SGHKS, YYEKEE (reference sequence). Trimming took 5 bases from V and 5 from J; bases not matched to a gene: 8. The CDR3 is 14 amino acids. CDR3 region: CASRDRGGGHEQYF. The CDR3 DNA is TGTGCCAGCAGGGACAGGGGAGGGGGTCACGAGCAGTACTTC. Full variable domain (missing parts from reference TRBV5-5 and TRBJ2-7): DAGVTQSPTHLIKTRGQQVTLRCSPISGHKSVSWYQQVLGQGPQFIFQYYEKEERGRGNFPDRFSARQFPNYSSELNVNALLLGDSALYLCASRDRGGGHEQYFGPGTRLTVT.

This clonotype occurred a few times. The chain recombines TRBV14 with TRBJ1-4; D gene ambiguous. This CDR3 has 16 residues. The germline V and J ends were trimmed by 0 bases and 5 bases, with 13 bases remaining between them. CDR1 and CDR2 (germline): SGHDN, FVKESK. CDR3 region: CASSQETLKPNEKLFF. CDR3 nucleotides: TGTGCCAGCAGCCAAGAGACGCTGAAGCCCAATGAAAAACTGTTTTTT.

The rearrangement links TRBV11-2 to TRBJ2-1, with a tentative D call TRBD2 (6 bases). This CDR3 contains 11 residues. V was pared by 8 bases and J by 10 bases, with 12 bases between. Germline V gene sequence: CDR1 SGHAT, CDR2 FQNNGV. The CDR3 DNA reads TGTGCCAGCGCCGCTAGCGCGGAGCAGTTCTTC. Translation: CASAASAEQFF.